This T cell receptor beta chain derives from a study of cytomegalovirus exposure and HLA in healthy donors. Both 60 Vbeta primers and 13 Jbeta primers went into the PCR. Here immunoSEQ multiplex PCR was the method, and the copy in TCRdb shows in-frame clones only, minus some. Here the sample spans roughly 120,000 clones, less than 90% being singletons. The CDR3 is made up of 19 amino acids. Germline assignment: CDR1 SGDLS and CDR2 YYNGEE. V lost 3 bases to trimming and J lost 1 base; unmatched junction nucleotides: 9. The rearrangement links TRBV9 to TRBJ2-3; 15 nucleotides line up with TRBD2. This receptor was taken from a man aged 45-65 years in good health and CMV-seronegative. The sequencing sample was made of PBMCs. CDR3: CASSALGLAGGPGTDTQYF. CDR3 nucleotides: TGTGCCAGCAGCGCTCTCGGACTAGCGGGGGGGCCAGGCACAGATACGCAGTATTTT.